The T cell receptor beta chain described here comes from a study of human T cells and chemical hapten exposure. Study results and caveats: There was no change with DPC sensitization in TCRs above 1 in 1000 frequency. Expanded TCRs clustered into significantly more large CDR3 similarity groups than controls, the analysis revealed.

TCRdb ran MiXCR on the RACE reads and lists one entry per CDR3 protein. The sample yields about 92,000 distinct CDR3 sequences, nearly 10% seen once. Details on this clonotype: Its antigen is not known.

Time point indicated: pre-sensitization, week 0. Described treatment: therapeutic diphenylcyclopropenone sensitization with weekly scalp DPC. Trimming took 5 bases from V and 8 from J, leaving 16 bases between them. CDR1 is SEHNR and CDR2 is FQNEAQ in the germline V gene (reference sequence). This CDR3 contains 14 residues. This TCR was recovered from a woman aged 40-49 years with alopecia areata. Some clones in this sample may be carry-over from other donors' samples. The sequencing used whole blood, collected in connection with sensitization to the hapten diphenylcyclopropenone (DPC). V is TRBV7-9 and J is TRBJ2-4, with D possibly matching TRBD2 (6 bases). The DNA for the CDR3 is TGTGCCAGCAGCAACAGCGGGCCCCGGGACATTCAGTACTTC. This codes for CASSNSGPRDIQYF.